This T cell receptor (beta chain) was profiled in a study of CD8 T cells in ankylosing spondylitis. Making the TCR beta libraries involved quantitative 5'-RACE with molecular barcodes. From the 5' RACE reads, TCRdb called clonotypes with MiXCR, one entry per CDR3 protein. Here the sample spans 330,000 or so distinct CDR3 sequences, around 7.6% being singletons. Study-level results: The study identified a TCR beta motif of fewer than 10 highly homologous variants that appeared characteristic of ankylosing spondylitis blood. Reports of some motif variants in reactive arthritis synovial fluid and blood predate this one. There was reportedly significant enrichment of clones that were disease-linked in matched ankylosing spondylitis synovial fluid.

The table lists this clonotype with a few counts. Its antigen is undetermined. CDR3 length: 12 residues. V lost 7 bases to trimming and J lost 9 bases, with 15 bases between them. Sequences were obtained from blood, either unsorted or a sorted T cell fraction (not recorded which). The rearrangement links TRBV12-3 or TRBV12-4 to TRBJ2-5, with D tentatively TRBD2 (5 bases). The source is a male donor with ankylosing spondylitis. The DNA of the CDR3 is TGTGCCAGCAAGCTCCCTGCCGGGGCCCAGTACTTC. Translating gives CASKLPAGAQYF.